This T cell receptor (beta chain) comes out of a study of identical twins. Using its own MiXCR run on the 5' RACE reads, TCRdb lists one record per CDR3 protein. The sample yields some 260,000 distinct CDR3 sequences, 11% to 15% seen once. A few counts support this clonotype. V lost 1 base to trimming and J lost 8 bases, with 15 bases between them. In germline, CDR1 is SGHRS, CDR2 YFSETQ. The CDR3 extends over 14 amino acids. Input material: memory (CD45RO+) T cells sorted from blood. The chain joins TRBV5-1 to TRBJ1-2; D ambiguous. The source is a woman under 30 in good health. CDR3 sequence: CASSLIPAPEGYTF. CDR3 nucleotide sequence: TGCGCCAGCAGCTTGATTCCGGCCCCGGAGGGCTACACCTTC.